This record concerns one TCR beta chain sequence. The data derive from a study of CD8 T cells in Susac syndrome. TCR beta sequencing was performed on blood CD8+ and CD4+ T cells. Random hexamers were used to reverse transcribe the RNA input (about 0.45 to 1 ug). TCRdb called the immunoSEQ multiplex PCR reads again in MiXCR, with one record for every CDR3 protein. The data show hundreds of thousands of distinct CDR3 sequences, almost 85% seen once. Germline lookup yields CDR1 MDHEN and CDR2 SYDVKM. The CDR3 runs to 16 residues. With V trimmed by 4 bases and J by 6 bases, 10 bases remained unmatched. The source is a human donor with multiple sclerosis. Input material: CD8+ T cells from PBMCs. The chain recombines TRBV28 with TRBJ1-5, with 9 bases aligning to TRBD1. CDR3 sequence (DNA): TGTGCCAGCAGTTGGAAACAGGGGGCGCCGGGTCAGCCCCAGCATTTT. Protein sequence: CASSWKQGAPGQPQHF.